Presented here are 7 T cell receptor beta chains from one specimen sequenced in a study of T cells in Graves' hyperthyroidism and ophthalmopathy. The source material, RNA transcripts, was used to amplify TCR beta CDR3 regions. The HTBI set primed first-round TCR CDR3 RT-PCR. From the multiplex PCR reads, TCRdb called clonotypes with MiXCR, one entry per CDR3 protein. The data contain about 510,000 distinct CDR3 sequences, around 50% of them singletons. Sequencing was carried out using peripheral blood or thyroid tissue (not recorded which). All receptors come from an adult woman with Graves' disease, either hyperthyroidism or ophthalmopathy (not recorded which).

This chain connects TRBV7-3 to TRBJ2-7; D might be TRBD2 (6 bases). Germline values: CDR1 SGHTA, CDR2 FQGTGA. Trimming took off 1 base at V and 7 bases at J, with 14 bases between the two ends. This CDR3 has 14 residues. The CDR3 DNA reads TGTGCCAGCAGCTTAATGGCGGGGTCCATTGAGCAGTACTTC. Translated, it gives CASSLMAGSIEQYF.

The genes are TRBV29-1 and TRBJ2-7, with a tentative D call TRBD1 (5 bases). V was shortened by 4 bases and J by 0 bases, with 7 bases between the two germline ends. This CDR3 is built from 12 residues. Germline CDR1 is SQVTM and CDR2 is ANQGSEA. For the CDR3, the DNA is TGCAGCGTTGTTGGGGCCTCCTACGAGCAGTACTTC. This encodes CSVVGASYEQYF.

This sequence joins TRBV20-1 and TRBJ1-2, with TRBD1 matching 7 bases. The CDR3 has 16 amino acids. J gave up 6 bases and V 5 bases, and 18 bases lay outside the gene matches. Germline assignment: CDR1 DFQATT and CDR2 SNEGSKA (reference sequence). The CDR3 region has the DNA TGCAGTGCTCTAATCAGGGGGAGTCCCGGGGACGATGGCTACACCTTC. Translation gives CSALIRGSPGDDGYTF.

The V gene is TRBV2, the J gene TRBJ2-2; D may be TRBD1 or TRBD2 (5 bases each). Trimming pared 8 bases from V and 9 bases from J, leaving 13 bases between. Germline CDR1 is SNHLY and CDR2 is FYNNEI. There are 12 residues in the CDR3. This CDR3 reads CASGDGGWELFF. The CDR3 region has the DNA TGTGCCAGCGGGGATGGGGGTTGGGAGCTGTTTTTT.

This sequence joins TRBV20-1 and TRBJ1-2, with a tentative D call TRBD1 (5 bases). The CDR3 is made up of 14 amino acids. With 3 bases removed from V and 3 bases from J, the gap between germline ends came to 14 bases. Looked up from germline, CDR1 is DFQATT and CDR2 is SNEGSKA (reference sequence). CDR3 DNA: TGCAGTGCTAGCACCGCTGGGACGGACTATGGCTACACCTTC. This encodes CSASTAGTDYGYTF.

This clonotype came up a few times. This chain links TRBV6-5 with TRBJ2-7; the D gene could be TRBD1 or TRBD2 (5 bases each). Germline assignment: CDR1 MNHEY and CDR2 SVGAGI. The CDR3 contains 14 residues. Trimming shortened V by 7 bases and J by 5 bases, and 18 bases separated the two germline ends. The CDR3 coding sequence is TGTGCCAGCAAGTGGGGGACGGCCGTCCACGAGCAGTACTTC. This sequence encodes CASKWGTAVHEQYF.

This clonotype was observed at least ten times. V is TRBV11-2 and J is TRBJ2-7, with 13 bases aligning to TRBD2. Unmatched junction bases numbered 7, after V lost 6 bases and J lost 5 bases. The CDR3 extends over 15 amino acids. Germline V gives CDR1 SGHAT, CDR2 FQNNGV. CDR3 protein: CASRLAGGFFNEQYF. In DNA, the CDR3 is TGTGCCAGCAGACTAGCGGGAGGGTTTTTCAACGAGCAGTACTTC.